The T cell receptor (beta chain) under discussion was sequenced for a study of post-analysis software for immune sequencing data (dated by TCRdb to the mid-2010s). Regarding the study in general: Disease courses on record covered relapsing-remitting, secondary progressive and progressive-relapsing multiple sclerosis, though some patients had no subtype annotation. Patient repertoires were compared against roughly 10 previously published healthy control repertoires from donors aged about 6 to 28 years. A subset of samples was prepared in parallel using single-end sample barcoding, then pooled and co-amplified after Illumina adapter ligation. The paper as a whole reports these results and caveats: Strong co-clustering of samples prepared in the same batch was shown by direct clustering with F measure, prompting a batch-effect correction. Compared with controls, multiple sclerosis patients had significantly lower normalized Chao1 diversity, a finding suggesting substantial peripheral T-cell clonal expansion. The multiple sclerosis patient group was slightly younger than the control group.

TCR beta repertoires were profiled from peripheral blood of approximately 13 young patients with multiple sclerosis to demonstrate the VDJtools post-analysis software. The patients with multiple sclerosis were children and adolescents between roughly 6 and 17 years of age. The library was made by PCR. TCRdb shows the sequencer as Illumina HiSeq 2500. To reduce PCR and sequencing biases, unique molecular identifiers were built into the TCR beta cDNA libraries. Per 1 to 10 million input T cells, some 500,000 cDNA molecules were obtained, such that each molecule approximated one T cell. The same protocol used for the earlier healthy control dataset was applied to prepare and sequence the patient libraries. Samples belonging to the same batch were prepared together, multiplexed and sequenced on a shared HiSeq lane. Processing in the source paper ran as follows. Raw barcoded reads were processed with MIGEC, discarding single-read molecular identifier groups before consensus assembly and CDR3 extraction. Clonotype tables were post-analysed with VDJtools, and diversity was normalized by down-sampling all datasets to the smallest sample size. To correct batch-related cross-sample contamination, repertoire overlap clustering matched CDR3 amino acid sequences but not nucleotide sequences. TCRdb handled the public reads itself, with Q25 trimming in fastp and clone calling in MiXCR, and kept productive beta chains. Each CDR3 protein appears once, grouped with its most common genes and DNA. TCRdb's processing, not the authors', yielded these V and J calls. A total of 650,000 to 850,000 distinct CDR3 sequences appear in this sample, approximately 53% of them only once. Approximately 4.5% of the sample is taken by the ten largest.

In regard to this clonotype: It lacks a known antigen. No base quality values were provided; no much bigger clone lies one nucleotide off.

Sequences were obtained from blood. This receptor was identified in a girl aged 10 to 17 with multiple sclerosis.

The CDR3 protein: CASSRGSGNQPQHF. In nucleotide form, the sequence is TGCGCCAGCAGCCGAGGGTCCGGCAATCAGCCCCAGCATTTT. The V and J genes are TRBV5-1 and TRBJ1-5; no D gene can be assigned with confidence. The V end loses 4 bases and the J end loses 2 bases, and a stretch of 10 bases separates them. The germline V gene encodes CDR1 SGHRS and CDR2 YFSETQ. The CDR3 runs 14 residues from the cysteine to the phenylalanine. Only CDR3 DNA is held: 42 bases, read in frame from base 1.